The 24 T cell receptor beta chains given below trace back to one sample, sequenced in a study of cytomegalovirus exposure and HLA in healthy donors. The PCR was carried out with 60 Vbeta primers and 13 Jbeta primers. Clones were sequenced by immunoSEQ multiplex PCR, and TCRdb holds only the in-frame ones, with some missing. The sample lists fewer than 150,000 clones; around 70% were seen once. Input material: PBMCs. These receptors were taken from a woman between 40 and 50 years old in good health and CMV-seronegative.

The chain has TRBV5-4 and TRBJ1-4; 7 positions match TRBD1. Trimming took 5 bases from V and 10 from J; bases not matched to a gene: 11. This CDR3 is built from 14 residues. Per germline, CDR1 SGHNT and CDR2 YYREEE (reference sequence). The CDR3 protein is CASSLNRGSGKLFF. CDR3 nucleotides: TGTGCCAGCAGTTTAAACAGGGGTAGTGGAAAACTGTTTTTT.

CDR3 amino acids: CASRPIDRANTEAFF. The CDR3, as DNA: TGTGCCAGCAGACCCATAGACAGGGCGAACACTGAAGCTTTCTTT. The chain has TRBV27 and TRBJ1-1; TRBD1 matches at 7 bases. Losses at the gene ends were 6 bases for V and 1 base for J; bases not matched to a gene: 8. Per the germline V gene, CDR1 is MNHEY and CDR2 is SMNVEV (reference sequence). The length of the CDR3 is 15 residues.

The chain carries TRBV11-3 and TRBJ2-2, with 11 bases matching TRBD1. Germline V gene sequence: CDR1 SGHNT, CDR2 YENEEA. The CDR3 extends over 15 amino acids. Losses at the gene ends were 5 bases for V and 6 bases for J; bases not matched to a gene: 5. CDR3 residues: CASSTGQGAAGELFF. CDR3 sequence (DNA): TGTGCCAGCAGCACCGGACAGGGGGCGGCCGGGGAGCTGTTTTTT.

The chain carries TRBV4-3 and TRBJ1-6; 8 bases align to TRBD1. Germline CDR1 LGHNA, CDR2 YSLEER. Unmatched junction bases numbered 6, after V lost 4 bases and J lost 7 bases. This CDR3 comprises 15 residues. This chain's CDR3 is CASSPGQAENSPLHF. The CDR3 DNA sequence: TGCGCCAGCAGCCCGGGACAGGCCGAGAATTCACCCCTCCACTTT.

This chain joins TRBV6-1 and TRBJ2-7, with TRBD2 matching over 11 bases. V dropped 6 bases and J dropped 3; count of bases not matched to a gene: 1. The V gene's germline CDR1 is MNHNS and CDR2 SASEGT. CDR3 size: 13 residues. The CDR3 sequence is CASSGLAGYEQYF. The CDR3 bases are TGTGCCAGCAGCGGACTAGCGGGCTACGAGCAGTACTTC.

This rearrangement joins TRBV4-3 to TRBJ2-7; 8 nucleotides align to TRBD1. The germline gives CDR1 LGHNA, CDR2 YSLEER. The length of the CDR3 is 16 residues. Trimming removed 1 base from V and 3 bases from J; junction bases left unmatched: 8. The CDR3 DNA reads as TGCGCCAGCAGCCAAGGTCACAGGGGGTTAGACTACGAGCAGTACTTC. It specifies CASSQGHRGLDYEQYF.

J is TRBJ1-2 and V is TRBV13; possible D gene TRBD1, 5 bases. The germline V gene has CDR1 PRHDT and CDR2 FYEKMQ (reference sequence). CDR3 length equals 19 residues. The V end lost 2 bases, the J end lost 4 bases, and 26 bases lay between the germline ends. The DNA of the CDR3 is TGTGCCAGCAGCTTAACCCTGTTAACGGGGCTTCGGGAGGGCTATGGCTACACCTTC. As protein: CASSLTLLTGLREGYGYTF.

This chain joins TRBV7-6 and TRBJ2-5; possibly TRBD1 for D (6 bases). CDR3 length: 13 amino acids. The germline V and J ends were trimmed by 5 bases and 3 bases, with 10 bases remaining between them. Germline V gene sequence: CDR1 SGHVS, CDR2 FNYEAQ. In DNA, the CDR3 is TGTGCCAGCAGCCAGGGGAAGAAAGAGACCCAGTACTTC. Amino acids: CASSQGKKETQYF.

The chain is built from TRBV5-1 and TRBJ2-5, with TRBD2 identical over 7 bases. The closer fit of TRBJ2-7 to the DNA end suggests the J call may be wrong. The germline V gene has CDR1 SGHRS and CDR2 YFSETQ. The CDR3 loop spans 16 amino acids. CDR3 coding DNA: TGCGCCAGCAGCTCGGGTACTAGCGACAAGCTCTACGAGCAGTACTTC. This sequence encodes CASSSGTSDKLYEQYF.

The V and J genes are TRBV6-4 and TRBJ2-2, with a weak D call TRBD2 (5 bases). Trimming left V 3 bases short and J 8 bases short, with 10 bases between. This CDR3 region has 13 residues. The germline V gene encodes CDR1 MRHNA and CDR2 SNTAGT. The CDR3 here is CASSEGRQGELFF. The CDR3 nucleotides read TGTGCCAGCAGTGAGGGGAGACAAGGGGAGCTGTTTTTT.

The CDR3 nucleotides are TGTGCCAGCAGCTTAATTGTCGGGACAGATCACACCGGGGAGCTGTTTTTT. As protein: CASSLIVGTDHTGELFF. The chain is built from TRBV11-2 and TRBJ2-2; TRBD1 aligns across 7 bases. V trimming: 2 bases; J trimming: 3 bases; junction bases outside the gene matches: 9. Germline loops: CDR1 SGHAT, CDR2 FQNNGV. This CDR3 contains 17 residues.

In its sample, this clone was seen once. The chain recombines TRBV5-4 with TRBJ2-5; TRBD2 matches 7 bases. The CDR3 has 16 residues. The J segment lost 3 bases and the V segment lost 6 bases, leaving 14 bases of the junction unmatched. The germline gives CDR1 SGHNT, CDR2 YYREEE (reference sequence). Here the CDR3 reads CASNPDWSLAEETQYF. CDR3 DNA: TGTGCCAGCAATCCGGACTGGAGTCTAGCGGAAGAGACCCAGTACTTC.

V and J are TRBV7-3 and TRBJ2-1; D uncertain. Germline lookup yields CDR1 SGHTA and CDR2 FQGTGA. The V and J ends lost 5 bases and 5 bases respectively, with 13 bases between them. CDR3 length: 14 residues. The CDR3 here is CASSPQDDDNEQFF. CDR3 sequence (DNA): TGTGCCAGCAGCCCCCAGGATGACGACAATGAGCAGTTCTTC.

V gene TRBV28 combines with J gene TRBJ2-6; 8 bases line up with TRBD2. Trimming took 2 bases from V and 1 from J; bases not matched to a gene: 1. This CDR3 has 16 residues. Germline values: CDR1 MDHEN, CDR2 SYDVKM. The CDR3 here is CASSLPGGSGANVLTF. CDR3 bases: TGTGCCAGCAGTTTACCGGGAGGGTCTGGGGCCAACGTCCTGACTTTC.

J is TRBJ2-7 and V is TRBV11-2; tentatively, D is TRBD1 (5 bases). Germline V gene data show CDR1 as SGHAT and CDR2 as FQNNGV. This CDR3 is built from 15 residues. Trimming removed 4 bases at V and 4 bases at J, with 17 bases between. CDR3 protein: CASSSTPGSPYEQYF. The CDR3 DNA reads as TGTGCCAGCAGCTCAACCCCAGGGTCCCCTTACGAGCAGTACTTC.

The chain links TRBV4-1 to TRBJ1-1; 7 nucleotides align to TRBD1. Germline trimming cut 0 bases from V and 0 bases from J; bases unmatched to any gene: 13. CDR1 is MGHRA and CDR2 is YSYEKL in the germline V gene. This CDR3 has 19 residues. The CDR3 DNA reads TGCGCCAGCAGCCAAGATCAACTAAGGGGGCGGTGGATGAACACTGAAGCTTTCTTT. This sequence encodes CASSQDQLRGRWMNTEAFF.

The chain links TRBV2 to TRBJ2-5, with 10 bases identical to TRBD1. This CDR3 spans 15 amino acids. Looked up from germline, CDR1 is SNHLY and CDR2 is FYNNEI. J was trimmed by 5 bases and V by 4 bases; bases with no gene match: 7. The CDR3 spells CASSVGQGFWETQYF. CDR3 bases: TGTGCCAGCAGTGTGGGACAGGGGTTTTGGGAGACCCAGTACTTC.

This chain connects TRBV9 to TRBJ2-1, with 11 bases matching TRBD2. The CDR3 length is 19 residues. Losses at the gene ends were 4 bases for V and 4 bases for J; bases not matched to a gene: 16. The germline V gene encodes CDR1 SGDLS and CDR2 YYNGEE. Written as DNA, the CDR3 is TGTGCCAGCAGCACGCAGGGGGTAAGGCTAGCGGGGGGTTACAATGAGCAGTTCTTC. It translates to CASSTQGVRLAGGYNEQFF.

A single count supports this clone. The chain uses TRBV29-1 and TRBJ1-2; weak D call: TRBD1 (6 bases). Germline V gene sequence: CDR1 SQVTM, CDR2 ANQGSEA. V was cut by 6 bases and J by 7 bases, with 21 bases left in between. The CDR3 loop spans 14 amino acids. In DNA, the CDR3 is TGCAGCGTCGGAAAAGGGGTACAGGGTGGTGGCTACACCTTC. Its protein is CSVGKGVQGGGYTF.

The chain carries TRBV27 and TRBJ1-1, with 7 nucleotides matching TRBD1. The trim removed 8 bases at V and 4 bases at J, leaving 10 bases unmatched. CDR1 is MNHEY and CDR2 is SMNVEV in the germline V gene (reference sequence). This CDR3 is 14 amino acids long. The CDR3 region has the DNA TGTGCCAGCGCGATAGAGGGGGCGAGCACTGAAGCTTTCTTT. As protein: CASAIEGASTEAFF.

The rearrangement uses TRBV5-8 and TRBJ1-5, with D perhaps TRBD1 (6 bases). The CDR3 totals 16 residues. V dropped 6 bases and J dropped 4 bases, with 20 bases sitting between them. Looked up from germline, CDR1 is SGHTS and CDR2 is YDEGEE. The CDR3 nucleotides read TGTGCCAGCAATGGGCCGGGGGAGGGGGAGAATCAGCCCCAGCATTTT. Amino acid sequence: CASNGPGEGENQPQHF.

Only one count was recorded for this clone. The CDR3 sequence is CASSPTAQGGTEAFF. For the CDR3, the DNA is TGTGCCAGCAGCCCAACTGCTCAGGGAGGCACTGAAGCTTTCTTT. J is TRBJ1-1 and V is TRBV14; possibly TRBD1 for D (5 bases). CDR1 and CDR2 from the germline V gene are SGHDN and FVKESK. V was clipped by 4 bases and J by 4 bases, with 16 bases between them. This CDR3 spans 15 amino acids.

The J gene is TRBJ2-3, the V gene TRBV6-1; 7 bases are a match to TRBD2. The V gene's germline CDR1 is MNHNS and CDR2 SASEGT. The ends lost 11 bases at V and 6 bases at J; junction bases unmatched: 17. The CDR3 runs 15 residues. This CDR3 is CAGMLGGWARDTQYF. CDR3 DNA sequence: TGTGCCGGGATGCTGGGGGGGTGGGCTAGGGATACGCAGTATTTT.

The chain recombines TRBV4-3 with TRBJ2-3; 13 bases match TRBD2. The CDR3 contains 16 residues. The V and J ends lost 4 bases and 4 bases, in that order; junction bases with no gene match: 5. Germline CDR1 LGHNA, CDR2 YSLEER. The CDR3 loop reads CASSPKLAGGADTQYF. In nucleotides, the CDR3 is TGCGCCAGCAGCCCGAAACTAGCGGGAGGGGCAGATACGCAGTATTTT.